This T cell receptor (beta chain) was retrieved from a study of T-cell memory formation after mild COVID-19. This clonotype occurred many times. Its antigen is unidentified. In TCRdb, the 5' RACE reads were re-called with MiXCR into one record per CDR3 protein. Here the sample spans 140,000 or so distinct CDR3 sequences, 6% to 7% being singletons. Findings and caveats of the study: Clones contracting across day 15 to 85 had a balanced CD4/CD8 profile; later expanding clones leaned CD4+.

V lost 3 bases, J lost 0 bases, and 12 bases lay in between. Germline V gene lookup returns CDR1 LNHNV and CDR2 YYDKDF (reference sequence). The CDR3 spans 16 residues. Sequences were obtained from PBMCs or a T cell subset sorted from them (not recorded which). This sequence was found in an adult woman who had mild COVID-19 (a few samples of this study predate the infection). Cell type and time point are not known. The chain employs TRBV15 and TRBJ2-4, with D maybe TRBD2 (5 bases). Written as DNA, the CDR3 is TGTGCCACCAGCAGGGGATTGGAGGAAGCCAAAAACATTCAGTACTTC. This gives the protein CATSRGLEEAKNIQYF.